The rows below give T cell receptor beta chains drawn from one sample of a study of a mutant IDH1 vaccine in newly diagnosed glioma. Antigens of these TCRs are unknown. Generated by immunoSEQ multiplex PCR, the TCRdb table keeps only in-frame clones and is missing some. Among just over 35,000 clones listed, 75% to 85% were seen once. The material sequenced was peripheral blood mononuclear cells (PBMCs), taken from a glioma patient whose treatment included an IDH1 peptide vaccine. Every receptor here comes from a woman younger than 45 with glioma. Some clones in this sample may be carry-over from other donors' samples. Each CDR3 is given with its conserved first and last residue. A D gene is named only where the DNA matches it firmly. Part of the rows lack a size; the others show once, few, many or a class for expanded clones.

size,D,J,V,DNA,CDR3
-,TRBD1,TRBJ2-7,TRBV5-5,TGTGCCAGCAGCTTACAACAGGGGGCCTACGAGCAGTACTTC,CASSLQQGAYEQYF
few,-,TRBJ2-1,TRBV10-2,TGCGCCAGCAGTGATCTACTAGCACGATCCTACAATGAGCAGTTCTTC,CASSDLLARSYNEQFF
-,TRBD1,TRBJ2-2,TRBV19,TGTGCCAGTAGTTTTAGACAGGGGAACGGGGAGCTGTTTTTT,CASSFRQGNGELFF
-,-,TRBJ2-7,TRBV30,TGTGCCTGGGCTGGGGGGCTTCCCTACGAGCAGTACTTC,CAWAGGLPYEQYF
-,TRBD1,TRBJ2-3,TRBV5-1,TGCGCCAGCAGAGGACAGGGGGAGGATACGCAGTATTTT,CASRGQGEDTQYF
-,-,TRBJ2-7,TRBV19,TGTGCCACCTCCGGTGACGAGCAGTACTTC,CATSGDEQYF
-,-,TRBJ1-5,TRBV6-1,TGTGCCAGCGGTAGAGAGCCCTATCAGCCCCAGCATTTT,CASGREPYQPQHF
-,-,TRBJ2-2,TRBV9,TGTGCCAGCAGCTCGAGCCGGAATCCGGTGGGCACCGGGGAGCTGTTTTTT,CASSSSRNPVGTGELFF
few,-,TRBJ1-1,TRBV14,TGTGCCAGCAGCCAAGGTGCAAGAGCTTTCTTT,CASSQGARAFF
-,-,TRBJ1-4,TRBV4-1,TGCGCCAGCAGCCACGGCCTCGGGACTAATGAAAAACTGTTTTTT,CASSHGLGTNEKLFF
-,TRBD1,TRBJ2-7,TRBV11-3,TGTGCCAGCAGCACCAGGGGGCACGAGCAGTACTTC,CASSTRGHEQYF
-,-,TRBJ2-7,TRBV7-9,TGTGCCAGCAGCTTAGCAGAGGCCTACGAGCAGTACTTC,CASSLAEAYEQYF
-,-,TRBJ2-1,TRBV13,TGTGCCAGCAGCCCAACTGGGCCAGGGAACGCGAGGGAGCAGTTCTTC,CASSPTGPGNAREQFF
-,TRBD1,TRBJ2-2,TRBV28,TGTGCCAGCAGTTTTAGGACAGGGGAAACCGGGGAGCTGTTTTTT,CASSFRTGETGELFF
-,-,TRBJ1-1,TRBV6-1,TGTGCCAGCAGTGAGGGGGGTAAGACTGAAGCTTTCTTT,CASSEGGKTEAFF
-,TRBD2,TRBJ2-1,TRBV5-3,TGTGCCAGAAGCACTGAGGGACTAGCGGGAGCCGAGGAGCAGTTCTTC,CARSTEGLAGAEEQFF
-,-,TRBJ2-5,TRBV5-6,TGTGCCAGCAGCCTCCAGGGGCCGGAGACCCAGTACTTC,CASSLQGPETQYF
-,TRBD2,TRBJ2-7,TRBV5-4,TGTGCCAGCAGCTTAAAGCGGGAGGTTGCCTACGAGCAGTACTTC,CASSLKREVAYEQYF
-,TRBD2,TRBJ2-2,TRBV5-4,TGTGCCAGCAGCATCGCTAGCGGGAGGGCCTTCGGGGAGCTGTTTTTT,CASSIASGRAFGELFF
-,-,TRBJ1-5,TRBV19,TGTGCCAGTAGTATACAGGGATGGGATCAGCCCCAGCATTTT,CASSIQGWDQPQHF
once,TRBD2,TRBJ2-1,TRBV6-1,TGTGCCAGCAGGGAGACTAGCCCGAGATACAATGAGCAGTTCTTC,CASRETSPRYNEQFF
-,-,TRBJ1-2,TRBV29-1,TGCAGCGTGCCTAGGGGCCCCGCAGCTCATAGTATCTATGGCTACACCTTC,CSVPRGPAAHSIYGYTF
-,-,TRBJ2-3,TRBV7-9,TGTGCCAGCAGCCCGGGGGGACAGGCCTGGGCAGATACGCAGTATTTT,CASSPGGQAWADTQYF
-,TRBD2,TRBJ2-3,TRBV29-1,TGCAGCGTGGGCGGGAGCCCGGGCACAGATACGCAGTATTTT,CSVGGSPGTDTQYF
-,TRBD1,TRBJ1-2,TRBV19,TGTGCCGCTACCAGGGGGCTGAACTATGGCTACACCTTC,CAATRGLNYGYTF
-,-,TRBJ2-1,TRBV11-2,TGTGCCAGCAGCCCGGACGGAAGCTCCTACAATGAGCAGTTCTTC,CASSPDGSSYNEQFF
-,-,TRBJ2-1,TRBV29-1,TGCAGCGTTCGATATGGAAATGAGCAGTTCTTC,CSVRYGNEQFF
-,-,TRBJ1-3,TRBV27,TGTGCCAGCATCCCCAGGACAGACACCATATATTTT,CASIPRTDTIYF
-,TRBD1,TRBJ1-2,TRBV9,TGTGCCAGCAGAGACGGACAGGGGGCGACGCCGTCCGGCTACACCTTC,CASRDGQGATPSGYTF
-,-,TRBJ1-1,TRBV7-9,TGTGCCAGCAGCTCCTATACCAGGGCCGTGAACACTGAAGCTTTCTTT,CASSSYTRAVNTEAFF
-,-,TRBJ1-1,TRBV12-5,TGTGCTAGTGGTTTGGAAGGAACTGAAGCTTTCTTT,CASGLEGTEAFF
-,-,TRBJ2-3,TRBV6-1,TGTGCCAGCAGTGAAGGCAGGGGCACAGATACGCAGTATTTT,CASSEGRGTDTQYF
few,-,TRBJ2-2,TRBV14,TGTGCCAGCAGCCAGTTCACCGGGGAGCTGTTTTTT,CASSQFTGELFF
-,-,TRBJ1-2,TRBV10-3,TGTGCCATCAGTTCTGGGGCCTTAAACTATGGCTACACCTTC,CAISSGALNYGYTF
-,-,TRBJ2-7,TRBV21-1,TGTGCCAGCAGCAAAGTGGCCAGGATAGCGGAAAACTACGAGCAGTACTTC,CASSKVARIAENYEQYF
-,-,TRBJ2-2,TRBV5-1,TGCGCCAGCAGCTTGGCAGCCGGGGAGCTGTTTTTT,CASSLAAGELFF
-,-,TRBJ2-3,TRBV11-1,TGTGCCAGCAGCTTAGGGAGGACCCGGTCAGATACGCAGTATTTT,CASSLGRTRSDTQYF
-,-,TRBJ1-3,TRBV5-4,TGTGCCAGCAGCCCCTCGGGGGGACAATCTGGAAACACCATATATTTT,CASSPSGGQSGNTIYF
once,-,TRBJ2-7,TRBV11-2,TGTGCCAGCAGCTTATTGTCTTACTCCTACGAGCAGTACTTC,CASSLLSYSYEQYF
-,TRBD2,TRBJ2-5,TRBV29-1,TGCAGCGCTGCGGGACTAGCGGGAGAGACCCAGTACTTC,CSAAGLAGETQYF
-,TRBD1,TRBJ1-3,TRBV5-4,TGTGCCAGCAGCTTGCGACAGGGGGCAGGAGGAAACACCATATATTTT,CASSLRQGAGGNTIYF
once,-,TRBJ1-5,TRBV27,TGTGCCAGCAGTTCCGGGGAAGGGCAGCCCCAGCATTTT,CASSSGEGQPQHF
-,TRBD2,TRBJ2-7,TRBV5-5,TGTGCCAGCAGCCAATTTCTAGCGGAAGGGTACGAGCAGTACTTC,CASSQFLAEGYEQYF
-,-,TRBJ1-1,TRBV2,TGTGCCAGCAGATCAAGGGAGGGGAGGAACACTGAAGCTTTCTTT,CASRSREGRNTEAFF
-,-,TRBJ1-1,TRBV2,TGTGCCAGCAGTGGGACGGGGGCCACTGAAGCTTTCTTT,CASSGTGATEAFF
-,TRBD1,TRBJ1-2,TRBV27,TGTGCCAGCACCTCTCCGGGACAGGGGGCCGATGGCTACACCTTC,CASTSPGQGADGYTF
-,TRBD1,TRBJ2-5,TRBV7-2,TGTGCCAGCAGCCGGGACAGGGCTGAGACCCAGTACTTC,CASSRDRAETQYF
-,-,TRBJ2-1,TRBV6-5,TGTGCCATCCTGACTAGGTACAATGAGCAGTTCTTC,CAILTRYNEQFF
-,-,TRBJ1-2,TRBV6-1,TGTGCCAGCAGTGATGGGTCACTGGAGGGGAACACCTTC,CASSDGSLEGNTF
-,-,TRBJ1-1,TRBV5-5,TGTGCCAGCAGCCTAACGACAGGAGATTACACTGAAGCTTTCTTT,CASSLTTGDYTEAFF
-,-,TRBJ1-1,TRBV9,TGTGCCAGCACCCCATGGAACACGGCCGGAGAAGCTTTCTTT,CASTPWNTAGEAFF
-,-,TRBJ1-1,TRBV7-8,TGTGCCAGCAGCGAGAACACTGAAGCTTTCTTT,CASSENTEAFF
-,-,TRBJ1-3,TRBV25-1,TGTGCCAGCAGTGAATATACGGTCCCCTCTGGAAACACCATATATTTT,CASSEYTVPSGNTIYF
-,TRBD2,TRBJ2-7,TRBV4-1,TGCGCCAGCAGCCGACTAGCGGGAGTGGAGGAGCAGTACTTC,CASSRLAGVEEQYF